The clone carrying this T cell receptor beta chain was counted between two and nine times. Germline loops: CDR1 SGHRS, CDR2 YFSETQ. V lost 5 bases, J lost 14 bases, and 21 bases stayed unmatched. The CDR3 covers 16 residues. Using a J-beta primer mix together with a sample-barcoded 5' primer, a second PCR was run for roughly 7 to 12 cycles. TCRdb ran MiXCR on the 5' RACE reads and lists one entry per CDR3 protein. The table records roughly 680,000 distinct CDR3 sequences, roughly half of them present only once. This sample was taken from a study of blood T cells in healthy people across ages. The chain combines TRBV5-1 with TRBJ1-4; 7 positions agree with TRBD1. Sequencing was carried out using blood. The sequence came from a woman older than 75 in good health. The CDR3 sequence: CASRIGGQRIPGRLFF. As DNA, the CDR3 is TGCGCCAGCAGGATAGGGGGACAGCGAATACCGGGGAGGCTGTTTTTT.